This T cell receptor beta chain came from a study of T-cell memory formation after mild COVID-19. Study-wide context: TCR clustering was largely donor specific. Findings of the study overall: Among CD4+ contracting clones, most were CM and EM, and CD8+ ones EMRA.

The CDR3 sequence is 15 residues long. Germline CDR1 and CDR2: LNHDA and SQIVND (reference sequence). This clonotype was observed a few times. The antigen remains undetermined. After 5'RACE with constant-segment primers, TCR alpha and TCR beta cDNA libraries carrying sample barcodes and UMIs were obtained. TCRdb processed the 5' RACE reads anew with MiXCR; each CDR3 protein has one entry. The repertoire consists of 75,000 to 95,000 distinct CDR3 sequences, with roughly 15% occurring once and the leading ten covering approximately 40%. This TCR was sampled from a man aged 18 to 29 who had mild COVID-19 (a few samples of this study predate the infection). Cell type and time point are not known. The chain couples TRBV19 to TRBJ2-1; 10 nucleotides line up with TRBD2. The sequenced sample was PBMCs or a T cell subset sorted from them (not recorded which). CDR3 in DNA: TGTGCGAGTTCTAGGACTAGCGGAGAGTACAATGAGCAGTTCTTC. Translation gives CASSRTSGEYNEQFF.